The rows below give T cell receptor delta chains drawn from one sample of a study of delta chains in infants with herpesvirus infections. TCRdb ran CATT on the RT-PCR reads. The data contain more than 2,500 delta-chain clones, roughly 35% of them singletons. The sequenced sample was peripheral blood, obtained at time point 4 of longitudinal follow-up. The receptor source for this set is a human donor who was a Ugandan infant, either HIV-exposed or HIV-unexposed (not recorded which). CDR3s include the opening cysteine and the closing phenylalanine or tryptophan. A D gene is named only where the DNA matches it firmly. Clone size, where shown, is once, few, many, or a class for clones that have expanded.

j_call,clone_size,d_call,v_call,cdr3_nt,cdr3_aa
TRDJ1,-,-,TRDV1,TGTGCTCTTGGGGAACGGCCCATCTTTAAGCTCATCTTT,CALGERPIFKLIF
TRDJ1,-,-,TRDV2,TGTGCCTGTGACATTTTAAACGGTCCGTACACCGATAAACTCATCTTT,CACDILNGPYTDKLIF
TRDJ2,-,TRDD3,TRDV2,TGTGCCTGTGACACGGTACTGGGGGATACGAGGGCTTTGACAGCACAACTCTTCTTT,CACDTVLGDTRALTAQLFF
TRDJ1,-,-,TRDV3,TGTGCCTCTTCCTACACCGATAAACTCATCTTT,CASSYTDKLIF
TRDJ1,few,TRDD3,TRDV1,TGTGCTCTTGGGGAACTTGGGGGGTTCCCTCGTACTGGGGGATGGCGGTACACCGATAAACTCATCTTT,CALGELGGFPRTGGWRYTDKLIF
TRDJ3,medium-sized,-,TRDV2,TGTGCCTGTGACTTTACTGGCCGCTCCTGGGACACCCGACAGATGTTTTTC,CACDFTGRSWDTRQMFF
TRDJ3,few,TRDD3,TRDV2,TGTGCCTGTGACACCGGGGGACTGGGGGATAGGCGCCCGTCCTCCTGGGACACCCGACAGATGTTTTTC,CACDTGGLGDRRPSSWDTRQMFF
TRDJ1,-,-,TRDV2,TGTGCCTGTGACCCTGCGGGGACTCCCACCGATAAACTCATCTTT,CACDPAGTPTDKLIF
TRDJ1,-,TRDD3,TRDV1,TGTGCTCTTGGGGTACTCTCTACTTCCGGCTGGGGGATACCTCCGTACACCGATAAACTCATCTTT,CALGVLSTSGWGIPPYTDKLIF
TRDJ1,few,TRDD3,TRDV1,TGTGCTCTTGGGGTGTTAGAGTGCTGGGGGATCCCCGATAAACTCATCTTT,CALGVLECWGIPDKLIF
TRDJ3,few,TRDD3,TRDV2,TGTGCCTGTGACACTCCTGGGGGATACAGCTCCTGGGACACCCGACAGATGTTTTTC,CACDTPGGYSSWDTRQMFF
TRDJ2,-,TRDD3,TRAV29/DV5,TGTGCCCGCTGCCGGTCCGTCCCTGCCCCTGTACTGGGGGACTTGTTTCGGGCACAACTCTTCTTT,CARCRSVPAPVLGDLFRAQLFF
TRDJ1,few,-,TRDV1,TGTGCTCTTGGGGAACCTTCCGCGGGGGAGGACAAACTCATCTTT,CALGEPSAGEDKLIF
TRDJ1,-,TRDD3,TRDV1,TGTGCTCTTGGGGACCCCCCGCCCCACGATGGGGGATACGCCGATAAACTCATCTTT,CALGDPPPHDGGYADKLIF
TRDJ1,few,TRDD3,TRDV2,TGTGCCTGTGACGCCCTTACTGGGGGCCACGCGTGGACCGATAAACTCATCTTT,CACDALTGGHAWTDKLIF
TRDJ1,large,TRDD2,TRAV29/DV5,TGTGCAGCAATCTCGACTCCTTCCTACGGCCGGGGAAGGGCTAAACTCATCTTT,CAAISTPSYGRGRAKLIF
TRDJ1,-,TRDD3,TRAV36/DV7,TGTGCTGTGATAGAGAGGGACTGGGGCGAACCTTACACCGATAAACTCATCTTT,CAVIERDWGEPYTDKLIF
TRDJ1,medium-sized,TRDD3,TRDV2,TGTGCCTGTCTATTACTGGGGGATGGGGAGATGACCGATAAACTCATCTTT,CACLLLGDGEMTDKLIF
TRDJ1,-,-,TRDV1,TGTGCTCTTGGGGAACGAAGGTTCCTACTCGTGGGGATACCCAAGGTGTACACCGATAAACTCATCTTT,CALGERRFLLVGIPKVYTDKLIF
TRDJ1,-,-,TRDV1,TGTGCTCTTGGGGGACGAGGCCTTCCTGCACCCCGGGAGGGACTGCTGGGGTACACCGATAAACTCATCTTT,CALGGRGLPAPREGLLGYTDKLIF